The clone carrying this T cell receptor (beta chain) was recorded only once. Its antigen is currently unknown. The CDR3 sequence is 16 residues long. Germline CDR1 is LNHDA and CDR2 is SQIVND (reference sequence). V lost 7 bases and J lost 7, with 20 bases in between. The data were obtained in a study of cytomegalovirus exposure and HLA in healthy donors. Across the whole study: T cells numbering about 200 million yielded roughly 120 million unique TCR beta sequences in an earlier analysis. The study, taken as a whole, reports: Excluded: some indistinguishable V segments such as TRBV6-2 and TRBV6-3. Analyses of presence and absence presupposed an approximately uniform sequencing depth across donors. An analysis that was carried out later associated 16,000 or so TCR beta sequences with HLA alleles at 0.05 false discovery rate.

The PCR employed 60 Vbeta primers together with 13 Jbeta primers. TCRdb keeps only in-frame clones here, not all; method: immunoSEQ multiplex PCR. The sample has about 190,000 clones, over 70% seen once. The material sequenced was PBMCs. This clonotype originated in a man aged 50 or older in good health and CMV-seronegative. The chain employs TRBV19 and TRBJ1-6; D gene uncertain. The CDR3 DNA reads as TGTGCCAGTACCTACATCGGAGGGCGCGGAAATTCACCCCTCCACTTT. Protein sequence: CASTYIGGRGNSPLHF.